The entry below gives a single TCR beta chain sequence along with its context. How the authors handled the data: Estimation of nucleated cell counts relied on the amplification of reference gene primers. Assay: immunoSEQ multiplex PCR; the TCRdb copy retains only in-frame clones and omits some. V and J calls plus clone size are reproduced from that table; the DNA served to infer D and trimming. The sample lists tens of thousands of clones, 88% occurring once. Deletions cut 10 bases from V and 2 bases from J, with 14 bases between. Germline V gives CDR1 MNHEY, CDR2 SMNVEV (reference sequence). This CDR3 is 13 amino acids long. This entry comes from a study of blood T cell repertoires in COVID-19. About the research overall: COVID-19 samples collected from the United States, Italy and Spain covered acute and convalescent phases. T cells, B-cell-depleted T cells, or PBMCs provided the cDNA or gDNA that served as material.

The V gene is TRBV27, the J gene TRBJ1-2; D may be TRBD1 (5 bases). The receptor comes from a human donor in a cohort sampled during active COVID-19. The sequencing sample was made of peripheral blood. CDR3: CATKPWGNYGYTF. CDR3 DNA: TGTGCCACCAAACCTTGGGGCAACTATGGCTACACCTTC.